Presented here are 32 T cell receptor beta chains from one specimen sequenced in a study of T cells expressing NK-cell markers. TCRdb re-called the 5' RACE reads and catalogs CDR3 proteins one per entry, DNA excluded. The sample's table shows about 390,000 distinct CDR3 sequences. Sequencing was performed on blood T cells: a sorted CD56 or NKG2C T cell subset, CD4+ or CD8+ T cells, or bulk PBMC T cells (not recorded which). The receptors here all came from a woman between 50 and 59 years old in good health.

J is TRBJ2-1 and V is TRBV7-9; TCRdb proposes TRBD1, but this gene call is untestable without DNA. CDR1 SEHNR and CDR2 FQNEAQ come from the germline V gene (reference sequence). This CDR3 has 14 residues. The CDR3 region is CASSHTVGAHEQFF. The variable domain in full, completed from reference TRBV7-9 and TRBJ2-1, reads DTGVSQNPRHKITKRGQNVTFRCDPISEHNRLYWYRQTLGQGPEFLTYFQNEAQLEKSRLLSDRFSAERPKGSFSTLEIQRTEQGDSAMYLCASSHTVGAHEQFFGPGTRLTVL.

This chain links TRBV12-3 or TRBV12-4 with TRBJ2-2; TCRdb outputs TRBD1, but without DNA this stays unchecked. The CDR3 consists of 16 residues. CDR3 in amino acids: CASSRRDTLNTGELFF.

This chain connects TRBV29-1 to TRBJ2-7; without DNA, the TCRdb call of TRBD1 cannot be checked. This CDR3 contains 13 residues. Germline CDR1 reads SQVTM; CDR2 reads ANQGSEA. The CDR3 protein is CSAGKGRPYEQYF.

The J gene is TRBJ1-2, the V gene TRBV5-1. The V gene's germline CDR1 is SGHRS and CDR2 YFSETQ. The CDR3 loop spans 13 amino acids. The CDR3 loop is CASSLAILGGYTF.

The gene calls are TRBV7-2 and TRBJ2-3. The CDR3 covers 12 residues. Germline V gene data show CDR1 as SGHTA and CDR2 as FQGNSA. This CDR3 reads CASSPELYTQYF.

The CDR3 spells CASTPSLNTDTQYF. The chain recombines TRBV12-3 or TRBV12-4 with TRBJ2-3; there is no DNA to check the TCRdb D call of TRBD2. CDR3 length: 14 residues.

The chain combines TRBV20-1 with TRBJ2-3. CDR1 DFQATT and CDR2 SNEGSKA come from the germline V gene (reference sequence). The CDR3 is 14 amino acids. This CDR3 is CSASSGLASDTQYF.

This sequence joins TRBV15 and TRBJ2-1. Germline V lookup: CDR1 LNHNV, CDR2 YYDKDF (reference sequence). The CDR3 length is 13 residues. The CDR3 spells CATSRDDGGPQFF. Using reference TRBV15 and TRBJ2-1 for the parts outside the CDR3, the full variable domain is DAMVIQNPRYQVTQFGKPVTLSCSQTLNHNVMYWYQQKSSQAPKLLFHYYDKDFNNEADTPDNFQSRRPNTSFCFLDIRSPGLGDTAMYLCATSRDDGGPQFFGPGTRLTVL.

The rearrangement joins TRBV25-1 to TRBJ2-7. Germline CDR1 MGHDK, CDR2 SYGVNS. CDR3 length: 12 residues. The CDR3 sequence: CASSEFRGEQYF.

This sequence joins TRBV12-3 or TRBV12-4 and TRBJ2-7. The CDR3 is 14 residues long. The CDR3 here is CASSLSTPSYEQYF.

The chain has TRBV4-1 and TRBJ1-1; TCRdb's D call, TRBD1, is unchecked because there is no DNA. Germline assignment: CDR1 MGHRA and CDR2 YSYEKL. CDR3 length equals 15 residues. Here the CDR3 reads CASSSEDRGVAEAFF.

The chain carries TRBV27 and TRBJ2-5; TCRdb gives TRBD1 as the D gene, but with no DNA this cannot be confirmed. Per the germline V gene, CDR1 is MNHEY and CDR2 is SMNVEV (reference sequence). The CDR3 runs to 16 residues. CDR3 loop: CASSPSQGQFQETQYF.

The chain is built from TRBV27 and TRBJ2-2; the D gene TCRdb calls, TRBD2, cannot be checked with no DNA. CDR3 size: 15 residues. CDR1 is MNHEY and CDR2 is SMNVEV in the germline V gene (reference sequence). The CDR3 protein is CASGLLGVVVGELFF.

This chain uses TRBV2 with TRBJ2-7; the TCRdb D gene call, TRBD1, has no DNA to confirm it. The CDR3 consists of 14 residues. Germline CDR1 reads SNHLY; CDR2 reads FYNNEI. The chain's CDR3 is CASSDRGYLHEQYF.

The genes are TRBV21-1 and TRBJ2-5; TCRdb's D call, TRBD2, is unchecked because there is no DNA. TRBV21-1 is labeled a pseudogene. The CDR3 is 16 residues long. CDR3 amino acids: CASSNWRGGRRETQYF.

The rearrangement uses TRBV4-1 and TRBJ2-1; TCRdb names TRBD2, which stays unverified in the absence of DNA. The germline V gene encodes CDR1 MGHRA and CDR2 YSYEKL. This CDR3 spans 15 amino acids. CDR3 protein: CASSLTSGRFDEQFF.

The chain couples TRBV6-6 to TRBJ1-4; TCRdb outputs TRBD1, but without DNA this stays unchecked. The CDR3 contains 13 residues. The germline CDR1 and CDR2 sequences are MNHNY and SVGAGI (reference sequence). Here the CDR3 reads CASSRDREGKLFF.

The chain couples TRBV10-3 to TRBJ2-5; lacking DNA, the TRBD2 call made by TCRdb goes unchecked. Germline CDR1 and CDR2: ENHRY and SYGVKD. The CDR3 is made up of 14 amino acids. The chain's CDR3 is CATGAGLGGETQYF.

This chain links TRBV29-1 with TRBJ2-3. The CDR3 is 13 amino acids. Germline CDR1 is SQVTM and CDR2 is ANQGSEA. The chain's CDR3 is CSVDPKTTDTQYF.

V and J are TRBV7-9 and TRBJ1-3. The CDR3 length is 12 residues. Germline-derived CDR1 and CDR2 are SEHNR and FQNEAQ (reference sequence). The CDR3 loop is CASGGSGNTIYF.

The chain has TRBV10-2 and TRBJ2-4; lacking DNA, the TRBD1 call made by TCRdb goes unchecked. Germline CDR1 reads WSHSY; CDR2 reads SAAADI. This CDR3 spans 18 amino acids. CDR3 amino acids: CASSEDIVGVRTKNIQYF.

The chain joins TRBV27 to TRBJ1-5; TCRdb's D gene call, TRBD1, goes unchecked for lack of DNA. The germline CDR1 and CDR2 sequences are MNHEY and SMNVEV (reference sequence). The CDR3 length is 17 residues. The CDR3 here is CASSSQTGSYSNQPQHF.

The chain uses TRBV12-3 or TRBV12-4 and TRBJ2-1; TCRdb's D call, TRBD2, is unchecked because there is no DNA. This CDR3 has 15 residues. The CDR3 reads CASSPSGRARNEQFF.

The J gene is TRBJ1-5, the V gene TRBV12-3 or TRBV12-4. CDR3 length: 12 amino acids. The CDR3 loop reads CASSPDGRPQHF.

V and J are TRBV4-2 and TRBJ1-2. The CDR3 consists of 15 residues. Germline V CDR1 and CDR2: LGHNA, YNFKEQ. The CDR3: CASSQDLGQAYGYTF.

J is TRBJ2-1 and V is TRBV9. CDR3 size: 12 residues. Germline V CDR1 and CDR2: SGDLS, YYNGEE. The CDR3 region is CASSVEFGEQFF.

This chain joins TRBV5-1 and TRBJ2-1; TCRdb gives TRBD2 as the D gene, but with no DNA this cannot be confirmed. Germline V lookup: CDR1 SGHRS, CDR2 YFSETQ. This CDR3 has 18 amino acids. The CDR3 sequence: CASSLDGSGSTGLNEQFF.

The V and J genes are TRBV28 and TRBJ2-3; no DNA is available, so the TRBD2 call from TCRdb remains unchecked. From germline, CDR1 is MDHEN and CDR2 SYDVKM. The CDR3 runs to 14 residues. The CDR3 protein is CASSLSGWGDTQYF.

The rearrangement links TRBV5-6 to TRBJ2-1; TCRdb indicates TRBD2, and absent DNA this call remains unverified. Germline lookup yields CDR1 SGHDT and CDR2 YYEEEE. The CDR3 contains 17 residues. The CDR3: CASSPPSGAGARNEQFF.

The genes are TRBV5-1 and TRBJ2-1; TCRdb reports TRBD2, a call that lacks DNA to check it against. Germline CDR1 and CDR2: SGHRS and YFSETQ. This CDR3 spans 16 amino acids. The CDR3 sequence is CATRASGVSSYNEQFF. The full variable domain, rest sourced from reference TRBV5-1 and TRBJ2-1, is KAGVTQTPRYLIKTRGQQVTLSCSPISGHRSVSWYQQTPGQGLQFLFEYFSETQRNKGNFPGRFSGRQFSNSRSEMNVSTLELGDSALYLCATRASGVSSYNEQFFGPGTRLTVL.

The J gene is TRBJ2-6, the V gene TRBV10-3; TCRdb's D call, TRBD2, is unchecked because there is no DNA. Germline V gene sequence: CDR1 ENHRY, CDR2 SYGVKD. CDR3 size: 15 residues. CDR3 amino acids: CAISDTLAGANVLTF.

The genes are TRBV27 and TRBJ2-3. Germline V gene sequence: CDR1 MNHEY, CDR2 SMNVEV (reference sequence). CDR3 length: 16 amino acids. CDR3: CASSFHHLTSTDTQYF.